Below, 8 T cell receptor beta chains from the same sample are listed, as sequenced in a study of OX40 agonist ivuxolimab in advanced cancers. Profiling relied on immunoSEQ multiplex PCR, and the TCRdb table lists in-frame clones only, not all of them. The table has roughly 81,000 clones, around 89% seen once. The source was CD4+ or CD8+ T cells sorted from blood, collected in a trial of the OX40 agonist ivuxolimab. The receptors were sampled from an adult with an advanced solid tumor such as melanoma, head and neck, liver or kidney cancer.

This chain joins TRBV7-7 and TRBJ2-2, with D perhaps TRBD1 (7 bases). This CDR3 comprises 14 residues. The V gene's germline CDR1 is SSHAT and CDR2 FNYEAQ (reference sequence). Trimming took 1 base from V and 7 from J, leaving 10 bases between them. The CDR3 bases are TGTGCCAGCAGCTTAGGCAGGGGGGACGGGGAGCTGTTTTTT. This encodes CASSLGRGDGELFF.

This rearrangement joins TRBV6-5 to TRBJ1-4; D gene unclear. Germline V lookup: CDR1 MNHEY, CDR2 SVGAGI. There are 15 residues in the CDR3. Trimming took 6 bases from V and 6 from J, leaving 17 bases between them. The CDR3 DNA is TGTGCCAGCAGAAAAAGACGGGGTTGGGATGAAAAACTGTTTTTT. Translation: CASRKRRGWDEKLFF.

The chain combines TRBV5-4 with TRBJ2-5, with D possibly matching TRBD1 (5 bases). The CDR3 runs to 13 residues. Germline V gene data show CDR1 as SGHNT and CDR2 as YYREEE (reference sequence). V was pared by 6 bases and J by 2 bases, with 11 bases between. CDR3 sequence (DNA): TGTGCCAGCACCACACAGGCGCAAGAGACCCAGTACTTC. The encoded protein is CASTTQAQETQYF.

The chain uses TRBV18 and TRBJ1-5; 7 nucleotides agree with TRBD1. The V and J ends lost 2 bases and 4 bases, in that order; junction bases with no gene match: 8. The CDR3 is made up of 16 amino acids. Per germline, CDR1 KGHSH and CDR2 LQKENI. The CDR3 DNA reads as TGTGCCAGCTCACCATACAGGGGTCGGGGAAATCAGCCCCAGCATTTT. Translated, it gives CASSPYRGRGNQPQHF.

V gene TRBV6-1 combines with J gene TRBJ2-5; either TRBD1 or TRBD2 may fit D (6 bases each). V shed 6 bases and J shed 5 bases, with 10 bases lying between them. The germline V gene has CDR1 MNHNS and CDR2 SASEGT. The CDR3 runs 12 residues. The CDR3 sequence: CASSRGRETQYF. The CDR3 DNA reads as TGTGCCAGCAGCCGGGGGCGGGAGACCCAGTACTTC.

The J gene is TRBJ2-5, the V gene TRBV5-4, with D perhaps TRBD2 (6 bases). Trimming removed 0 bases at V and 5 bases at J, with 17 bases between. Germline values: CDR1 SGHNT, CDR2 YYREEE (reference sequence). The CDR3 totals 16 residues. The CDR3 DNA reads TGTGCCAGCAGCTTGGGAGGAGGGCGGTTAGATGAGACCCAGTACTTC. Its protein product is CASSLGGGRLDETQYF.

In the case of this clone: One end of the junction is discordant with germline, which a read error may explain. This chain uses TRBV7-7 with TRBJ2-2, with D perhaps matching TRBD1 or TRBD2 (8 bases each). CDR3 length equals 17 residues. The germline V gene encodes CDR1 SSHAT and CDR2 FNYEAQ (reference sequence). This CDR3 reads CASSSSGGTGNTGELFF. CDR3 DNA: TGTGCTAGCAGCTCCTCGGGGGGGACAGGGAACACCGGGGAGCTGTTTTTT.

J is TRBJ2-7 and V is TRBV7-9; 8 bases fit TRBD1. V shed 5 bases, J shed 7 bases, and the junction held 7 bases outside the gene matches. The V gene's germline CDR1 is SEHNR and CDR2 FQNEAQ (reference sequence). This CDR3 contains 13 residues. The CDR3 sequence: CASSGQGPREQYF. The CDR3 DNA follows: TGTGCCAGCAGCGGACAGGGACCTCGGGAGCAGTACTTC.